The clone carrying this T cell receptor (beta chain) came up a few times. The target antigen is unknown. These data come from a study of cytomegalovirus exposure and HLA in healthy donors. Regarding the study as a whole: In a later analysis, the majority of CMV-associated beta chains seemingly showed HLA restriction. Later analysis showed TCR association rates varying by HLA locus, highest for DRB1 and lowest for HLA-C. In terms of immune exposure information, only CMV serostatus was available.

A multiplex PCR was run with 60 Vbeta primers and 13 Jbeta primers. Only in-frame clones appear in the TCRdb table, and some are missing; sequencing was by immunoSEQ multiplex PCR. Of fewer than 250,000 clones listed, 80% are singletons. The source material was PBMCs. The sequence was obtained from a woman aged 40 to 49 in good health and CMV-seronegative.

The CDR3 is CATSRGNGVQPQHF. The CDR3 DNA follows: TGTGCCACCAGCAGAGGCAACGGGGTTCAGCCCCAGCATTTT. The V call is TRBV15, the J call TRBJ1-5; D remains ambiguous. CDR1 is LNHNV, CDR2 YYDKDF, per germline (reference sequence). Trimming pared 1 base from V and 6 bases from J, leaving 10 bases between. The CDR3 covers 14 residues.